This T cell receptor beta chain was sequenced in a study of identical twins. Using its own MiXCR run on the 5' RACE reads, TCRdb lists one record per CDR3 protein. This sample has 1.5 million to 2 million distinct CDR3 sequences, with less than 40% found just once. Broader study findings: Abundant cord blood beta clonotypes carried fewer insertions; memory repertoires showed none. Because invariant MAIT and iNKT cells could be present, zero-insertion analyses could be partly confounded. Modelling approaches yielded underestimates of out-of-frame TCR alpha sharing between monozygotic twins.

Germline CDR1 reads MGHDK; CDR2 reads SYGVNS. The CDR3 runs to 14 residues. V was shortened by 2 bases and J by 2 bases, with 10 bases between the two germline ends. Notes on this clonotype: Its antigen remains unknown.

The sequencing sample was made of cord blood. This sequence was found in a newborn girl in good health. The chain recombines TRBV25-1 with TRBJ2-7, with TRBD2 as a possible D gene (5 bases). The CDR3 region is CASSEGSGTYEQYF. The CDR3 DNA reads TGTGCCAGCAGTGAAGGGTCGGGAACCTACGAGCAGTACTTC.